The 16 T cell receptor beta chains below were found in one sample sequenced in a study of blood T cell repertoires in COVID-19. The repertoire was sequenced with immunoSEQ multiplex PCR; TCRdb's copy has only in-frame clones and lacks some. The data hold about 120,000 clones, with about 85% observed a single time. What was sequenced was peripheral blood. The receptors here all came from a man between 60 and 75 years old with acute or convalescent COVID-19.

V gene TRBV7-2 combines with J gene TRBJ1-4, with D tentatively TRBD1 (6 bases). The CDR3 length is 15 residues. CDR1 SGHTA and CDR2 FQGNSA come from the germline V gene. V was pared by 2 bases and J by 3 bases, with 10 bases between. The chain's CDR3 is CASSLTGSANEKLFF. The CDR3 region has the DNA TGTGCCAGCAGCTTAACAGGGTCCGCTAATGAAAAACTGTTTTTT. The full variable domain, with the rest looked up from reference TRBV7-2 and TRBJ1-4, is GAGVSQSPSNKVTEKGKDVELRCDPISGHTALYWYRQSLGQGLEFLIYFQGNSAPDKSGLPSDRFSAERTGGSVSTLTIQRTQQEDSAVYLCASSLTGSANEKLFFGSGTQLSVL.

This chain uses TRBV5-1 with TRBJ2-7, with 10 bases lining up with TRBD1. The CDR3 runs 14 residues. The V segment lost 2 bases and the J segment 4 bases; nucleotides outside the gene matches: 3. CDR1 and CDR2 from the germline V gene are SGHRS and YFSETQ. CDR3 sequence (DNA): TGCGCCAGCAGCTTAGGACAGGGGGGATACGAGCAGTACTTC. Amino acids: CASSLGQGGYEQYF.

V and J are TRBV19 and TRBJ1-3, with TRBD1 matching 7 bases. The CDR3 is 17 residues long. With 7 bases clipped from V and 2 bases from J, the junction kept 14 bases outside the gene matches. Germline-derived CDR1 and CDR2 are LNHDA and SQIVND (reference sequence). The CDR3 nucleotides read TGTGCCAGTAAAAGGAACGGACAGGCGGGTCCTGGAAACACCATATATTTT. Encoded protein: CASKRNGQAGPGNTIYF.

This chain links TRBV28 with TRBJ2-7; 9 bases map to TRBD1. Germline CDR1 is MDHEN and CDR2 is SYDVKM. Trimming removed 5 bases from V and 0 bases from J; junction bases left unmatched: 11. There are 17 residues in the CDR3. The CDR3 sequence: CASSTPGQGTSSYEQYF. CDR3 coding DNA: TGTGCCAGCAGTACTCCCGGACAGGGGACAAGCTCCTACGAGCAGTACTTC.

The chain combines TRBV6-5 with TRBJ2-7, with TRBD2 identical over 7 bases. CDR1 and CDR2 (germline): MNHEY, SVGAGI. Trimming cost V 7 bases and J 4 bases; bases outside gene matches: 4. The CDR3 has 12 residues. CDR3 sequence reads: CASKSGAYEQYF. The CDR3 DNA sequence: TGTGCCAGCAAAAGCGGGGCGTACGAGCAGTACTTC.

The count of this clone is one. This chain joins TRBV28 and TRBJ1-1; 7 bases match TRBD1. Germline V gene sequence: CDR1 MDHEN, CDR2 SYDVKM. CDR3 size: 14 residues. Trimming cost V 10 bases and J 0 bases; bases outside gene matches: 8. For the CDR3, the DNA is TGTGCCACGTACAGGGGTGGTTTGAACACTGAAGCTTTCTTT. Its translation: CATYRGGLNTEAFF.

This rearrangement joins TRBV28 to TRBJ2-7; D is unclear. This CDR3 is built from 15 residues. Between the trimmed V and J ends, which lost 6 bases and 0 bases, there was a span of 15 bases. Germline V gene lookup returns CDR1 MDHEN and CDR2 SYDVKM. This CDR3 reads CASSTQQLSSYEQYF. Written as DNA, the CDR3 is TGTGCCAGCAGCACCCAACAGTTGAGCTCCTACGAGCAGTACTTC. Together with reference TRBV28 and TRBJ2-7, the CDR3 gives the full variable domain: DVKVTQSSRYLVKRTGEKVFLECVQDMDHENMFWYRQDPGLGLRLIYFSYDVKMKEKGDIPEGYSVSREKKERFSLILESASTNQTSMYLCASSTQQLSSYEQYFGPGTRLTVT.

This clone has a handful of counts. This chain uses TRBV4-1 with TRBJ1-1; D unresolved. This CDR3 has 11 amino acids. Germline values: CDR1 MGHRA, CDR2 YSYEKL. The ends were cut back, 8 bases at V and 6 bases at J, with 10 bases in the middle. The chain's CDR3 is CASGSGAEAFF. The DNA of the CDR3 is TGCGCCAGCGGTTCCGGGGCTGAAGCTTTCTTT.

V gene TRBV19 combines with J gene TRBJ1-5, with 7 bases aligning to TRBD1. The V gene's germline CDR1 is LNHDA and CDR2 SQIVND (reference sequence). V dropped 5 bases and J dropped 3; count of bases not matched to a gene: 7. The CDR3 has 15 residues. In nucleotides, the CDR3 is TGTGCCAGTAGTCCCGGGACAGCCTTCAATCAGCCCCAGCATTTT. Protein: CASSPGTAFNQPQHF.

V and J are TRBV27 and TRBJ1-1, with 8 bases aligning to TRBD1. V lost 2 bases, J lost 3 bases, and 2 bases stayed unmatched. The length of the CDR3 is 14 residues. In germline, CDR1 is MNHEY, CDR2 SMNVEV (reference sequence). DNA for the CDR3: TGTGCCAGCAGTTTAGGGACAGGTTACACTGAAGCTTTCTTT. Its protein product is CASSLGTGYTEAFF.

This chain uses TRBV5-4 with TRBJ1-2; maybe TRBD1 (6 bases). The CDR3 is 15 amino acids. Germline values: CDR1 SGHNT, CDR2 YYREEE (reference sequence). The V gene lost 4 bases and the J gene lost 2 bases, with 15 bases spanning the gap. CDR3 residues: CASSPGGALNYGYTF. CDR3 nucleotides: TGTGCCAGCAGCCCGGGGGGGGCGTTGAACTATGGCTACACCTTC.

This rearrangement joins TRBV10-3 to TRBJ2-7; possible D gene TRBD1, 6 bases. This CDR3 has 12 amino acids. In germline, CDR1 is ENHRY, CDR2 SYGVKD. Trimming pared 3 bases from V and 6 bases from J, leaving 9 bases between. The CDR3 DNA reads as TGTGCCATCAGTGATACGACAGGCGAGCAGTACTTC. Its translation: CAISDTTGEQYF.

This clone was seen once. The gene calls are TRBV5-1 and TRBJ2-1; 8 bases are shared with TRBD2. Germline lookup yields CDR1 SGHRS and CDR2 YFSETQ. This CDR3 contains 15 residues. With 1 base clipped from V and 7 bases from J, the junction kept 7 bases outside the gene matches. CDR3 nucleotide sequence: TGCGCCAGCAGCTTGTGGGCTAGCGGGCCGAATGAGCAGTTCTTC. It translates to CASSLWASGPNEQFF.

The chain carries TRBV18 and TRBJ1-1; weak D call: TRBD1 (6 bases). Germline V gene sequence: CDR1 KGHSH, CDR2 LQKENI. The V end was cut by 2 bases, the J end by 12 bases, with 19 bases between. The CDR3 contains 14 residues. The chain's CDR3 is CASSPSDTGTNPFF. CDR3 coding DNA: TGTGCCAGCTCACCATCGGATACCGGGACAAATCCTTTCTTT.

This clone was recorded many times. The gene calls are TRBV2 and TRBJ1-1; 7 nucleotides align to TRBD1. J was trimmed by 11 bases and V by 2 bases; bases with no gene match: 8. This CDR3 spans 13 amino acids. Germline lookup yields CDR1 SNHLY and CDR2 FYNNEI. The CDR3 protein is CASSETGAPSAFF. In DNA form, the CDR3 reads TGTGCCAGCAGTGAAACAGGGGCTCCGTCGGCTTTCTTT.

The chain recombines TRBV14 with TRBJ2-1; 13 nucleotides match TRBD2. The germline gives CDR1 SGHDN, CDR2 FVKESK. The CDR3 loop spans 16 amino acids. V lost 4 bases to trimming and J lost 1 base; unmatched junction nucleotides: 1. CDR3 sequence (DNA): TGTGCCAGCAGCCCGGGACTAGCGGGGTCCTACAATGAGCAGTTCTTC. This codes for CASSPGLAGSYNEQFF.